This T cell receptor (beta chain) appears in the sequencing data of a study of T cell changes during pregnancy in multiple sclerosis. The table came from immunoSEQ multiplex PCR; TCRdb's copy has only in-frame clones and leaves some out. The sample shows tens of thousands of clones, roughly 91% of them seen only once. The CDR3 is 13 amino acids. Trimming at V came to 6 bases and at J to 5 bases, leaving 5 bases not matched to a gene. Germline lookup yields CDR1 MRHNA and CDR2 SNTAGT. This rearrangement joins TRBV6-4 to TRBJ2-3, with 7 bases identical to TRBD1. The origin of this receptor is a female donor in good health, enrolled as a control in a pregnancy study. Sequencing used peripheral blood, obtained in the third trimester of pregnancy. The CDR3 sequence: CASSQDREDTQYF. In DNA form, the CDR3 reads TGTGCCAGCAGCCAAGACAGGGAAGATACGCAGTATTTT.